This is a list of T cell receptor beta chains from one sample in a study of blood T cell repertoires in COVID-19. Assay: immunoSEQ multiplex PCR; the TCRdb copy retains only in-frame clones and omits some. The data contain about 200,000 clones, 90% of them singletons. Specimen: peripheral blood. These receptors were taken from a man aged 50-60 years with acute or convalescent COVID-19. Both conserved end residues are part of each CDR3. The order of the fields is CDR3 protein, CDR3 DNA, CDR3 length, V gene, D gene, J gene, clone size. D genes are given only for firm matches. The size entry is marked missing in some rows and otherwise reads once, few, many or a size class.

CASTVIPRFLGGDNQPQHF TGTGCCAGCACCGTTATCCCCCGATTCCTCGGAGGGGACAATCAGCCCCAGCATTTT 19 TRBV7-7 . TRBJ1-5 .
CASSLGQGWYEQYF TGTGCCAGCAGCTTGGGACAGGGGTGGTACGAGCAGTACTTC 14 TRBV5-6 TRBD1 TRBJ2-7 .
CASSQGSDRYEQYF TGTGCCAGCAGCCAAGGTAGCGATCGCTACGAGCAGTACTTC 14 TRBV3-1/TRBV3-2 . TRBJ2-7 .
CASSAEGLPYNEQFF TGTGCCAGCAGCGCCGAGGGACTACCCTACAATGAGCAGTTCTTC 15 TRBV9 TRBD2 TRBJ2-1 .
CASSGKGIGEQFF TGTGCCAGCAGCGGTAAGGGGATCGGGGAGCAGTTCTTC 13 TRBV7-9 . TRBJ2-1 .
CASSPVRDSDTQYF TGTGCCAGCAGCCCGGTCCGGGACTCAGATACGCAGTATTTT 14 TRBV7-3 . TRBJ2-3 .
CASSSEASTTYNEQFF TGTGCCAGCAGTTCGGAGGCTAGTACCACCTACAATGAGCAGTTCTTC 16 TRBV2 . TRBJ2-1 .
CASSFVGGGSYNEQFF TGTGCCAGCAGCTTCGTAGGGGGGGGCTCCTACAATGAGCAGTTCTTC 16 TRBV7-2 . TRBJ2-1 .
CASSDWAGGSTDTQYF TGTGCCAGCAGTGACTGGGCGGGGGGGAGTACAGATACGCAGTATTTT 16 TRBV6-4 TRBD2 TRBJ2-3 .
CASSGRLAGGPRNEQFF TGTGCCAGCAGCGGCCGACTAGCGGGGGGGCCGCGGAATGAGCAGTTCTTC 17 TRBV7-9 TRBD2 TRBJ2-1 .
CASRQGGNSPLHF TGTGCCAGCAGACAGGGGGGTAATTCACCCCTCCACTTT 13 TRBV9 TRBD1 TRBJ1-6 once
CASSVKGIKPSGANVLTF TGTGCCAGCAGCGTAAAGGGGATAAAGCCCTCTGGGGCCAACGTCCTGACTTTC 18 TRBV9 . TRBJ2-6 .
CASSRTDTQYF TGTGCCAGCAGTCGTACAGATACGCAGTATTTT 11 TRBV25-1 . TRBJ2-3 .
CASSRRLEDNSPLHF TGTGCCAGCAGTCGGAGGCTAGAGGATAATTCACCCCTCCACTTT 15 TRBV28 . TRBJ1-6 .
CASSPSGTNEQFF TGTGCCAGCAGTCCTAGCGGGACTAATGAGCAGTTCTTC 13 TRBV27 TRBD2 TRBJ2-1 .
CASSQDEARPQHF TGCGCCAGCAGCCAAGATGAGGCCCGGCCCCAGCATTTT 13 TRBV4-1 . TRBJ1-5 .
CASSFGGGTGELFF TGTGCCAGCAGCTTCGGAGGTGGCACCGGGGAGCTGTTTTTT 14 TRBV5-4 . TRBJ2-2 few
CASILGGSLSGGANVLTF TGTGCCAGCATTTTAGGAGGGTCCTTATCGGGTGGGGCCAACGTCCTGACTTTC 18 TRBV7-2 . TRBJ2-6 .
CASSPGTGGLTNEKLFF TGCGCCAGCAGCCCGGGGACAGGGGGCTTGACTAATGAAAAACTGTTTTTT 17 TRBV5-1 TRBD1 TRBJ1-4 .
CASSFQGMNTEAFF TGTGCCAGCAGCTTCCAGGGCATGAACACTGAAGCTTTCTTT 14 TRBV7-9 . TRBJ1-1 .
CATHLQGHSNQPQHF TGTGCCACGCACTTACAGGGACATAGCAATCAGCCCCAGCATTTT 15 TRBV28 . TRBJ1-5 .
CASSFFGSATDTQYF TGTGCCAGCAGTTTCTTTGGTAGCGCGACAGATACGCAGTATTTT 15 TRBV27 . TRBJ2-3 .
CASSTTRDPYEQYF TGTGCCAGCAGTACGACCCGGGATCCTTACGAGCAGTACTTC 14 TRBV6-2/TRBV6-3 . TRBJ2-7 .
CASSTRGGVGTDTQYF TGTGCCAGTAGTACTCGGGGGGGAGTTGGGACAGATACGCAGTATTTT 16 TRBV19 TRBD2 TRBJ2-3 .
CASSPGQGIYIDTQYF TGTGCCAGCAGCCCCGGACAGGGGATTTACATAGATACGCAGTATTTT 16 TRBV5-4 TRBD1 TRBJ2-3 .
CASRTGGNQPQHF TGTGCCAGCCGGACAGGGGGGAATCAGCCCCAGCATTTT 13 TRBV28 TRBD1 TRBJ1-5 .
CASSGDRGGAPLHF TGCGCCAGCAGCGGGGACAGGGGAGGTGCACCCCTCCACTTT 14 TRBV5-1 TRBD1 TRBJ1-6 .
CASSLAASEKLFF TGTGCCAGCAGCTTAGCGGCGAGTGAAAAACTGTTTTTT 13 TRBV28 . TRBJ1-4 few
CASSLDYGGNEQFF TGTGCCAGCAGCTTAGATTACGGGGGCAATGAGCAGTTCTTC 14 TRBV11-2 . TRBJ2-1 .
CSASSLAGDRETQYF TGCAGTGCTAGTTCTCTAGCGGGGGACCGGGAGACCCAGTACTTC 15 TRBV20-1 TRBD2 TRBJ2-5 .
CASSERGLGNSPLHF TGTGCCAGCAGTGAAAGAGGACTTGGCAATTCACCCCTCCACTTT 15 TRBV6-1 . TRBJ1-6 .
CASSLGQFSGNTIYF TGTGCCAGCAGCTTAGGACAGTTCTCTGGAAACACCATATATTTT 15 TRBV13 . TRBJ1-3 .
CASSLRQGTYNEQFF TGTGCCAGCAGTTTAAGACAGGGCACCTACAATGAGCAGTTCTTC 15 TRBV27 TRBD1 TRBJ2-1 .
CASSDVRRSGFYEQYF TGTGCCAGCAGTGACGTACGGCGCTCGGGATTCTACGAGCAGTACTTC 16 TRBV6-1 . TRBJ2-7 .
CATSPGEDTQYF TGTGCCACCAGTCCCGGGGAAGATACGCAGTATTTT 12 TRBV24-1 . TRBJ2-3 .
CASSGTGAYEQYF TGTGCCAGCAGCGGGACAGGTGCGTACGAGCAGTACTTC 13 TRBV28 TRBD1 TRBJ2-7 .
CASSKTGGNTEAFF TGTGCCAGCAGCAAAACAGGGGGAAACACTGAAGCTTTCTTT 14 TRBV6-4 TRBD1 TRBJ1-1 .
CASSESQALAKNIQYF TGTGCCAGCAGTGAATCACAGGCTTTAGCCAAAAACATTCAGTACTTC 16 TRBV6-1 . TRBJ2-4 .
CASSPGLNQETQYF TGTGCCAGCTCACCGGGACTTAACCAAGAGACCCAGTACTTC 14 TRBV18 . TRBJ2-5 .
CASSQSGGTGELFF TGTGCCAGCAGCCAGAGTGGGGGGACCGGGGAGCTGTTTTTT 14 TRBV5-6 . TRBJ2-2 .
CASSFLTGTSGRGRTDTQYF TGCGCCAGCAGCTTTCTAACCGGGACTAGCGGGAGAGGTCGCACAGATACGCAGTATTTT 20 TRBV5-1 TRBD2 TRBJ2-3 .
CATRDRGNEQFF TGTGCCACGCGGGACAGGGGCAATGAGCAGTTCTTC 12 TRBV10-3 TRBD1 TRBJ2-1 .
CASLSSYGYTF TGTGCCAGCCTTTCGAGTTATGGCTACACCTTC 11 TRBV6-5 . TRBJ1-2 .
CASNPQGVGGYTF TGCGCCAGCAACCCACAGGGGGTGGGTGGCTACACCTTC 13 TRBV5-1 TRBD1 TRBJ1-2 .
CASSPGTGGYYGYTF TGTGCCAGCTCACCGGGGACAGGGGGCTACTATGGCTACACCTTC 15 TRBV18 TRBD1 TRBJ1-2 .